The 26 T cell receptor beta chains given below trace back to one sample, sequenced in a study of CD39 and CD103 CD8 tumor-infiltrating T cells. Assay: immunoSEQ multiplex PCR; the TCRdb copy retains only in-frame clones and omits some. Of approximately 17,000 clones in the sample, around nine tenths were seen once. Sequencing was performed on CD8+ T cells sorted from blood. Stated subset: total memory CD8 T cells (CD45RA-CCR7+/-) from blood or uninvolved lymph node. The source of these receptors is a human donor with head and neck squamous cell carcinoma.

The chain joins TRBV7-9 to TRBJ1-6; no clear D. The CDR3 sequence is 12 residues long. V was pared by 6 bases and J by 12 bases, with 12 bases between. Germline V lookup: CDR1 SEHNR, CDR2 FQNEAQ (reference sequence). In nucleotides, the CDR3 is TGTGCCAGCAGTATAGGTTGGGTACCCCTCCACTTT. Its protein is CASSIGWVPLHF.

This clone showed up just a few times. V usage is TRBV7-9 and J usage is TRBJ2-7; 7 nucleotides line up with TRBD1. CDR3 length: 17 amino acids. Germline lookup yields CDR1 SEHNR and CDR2 FQNEAQ (reference sequence). V trimming: 4 bases; J trimming: 4 bases; junction bases outside the gene matches: 16. The DNA for the CDR3 is TGTGCCAGCAGCTACACAGGGGCCCCGATCGATGAATACGAGCAGTACTTC. It is translated as CASSYTGAPIDEYEQYF.

This clone was detected once. This sequence joins TRBV7-9 and TRBJ2-5; D is unclear. The V end lost 2 bases, the J end lost 0 bases, and 7 bases lay between the germline ends. The germline V gene encodes CDR1 SEHNR and CDR2 FQNEAQ (reference sequence). The CDR3 extends over 14 amino acids. The CDR3 sequence: CASSLNGNQETQYF. The DNA of the CDR3 is TGTGCCAGCAGCTTAAATGGCAACCAAGAGACCCAGTACTTC.

The V and J genes are TRBV12-5 and TRBJ2-7, with 7 bases aligning to TRBD2. Trimming took 7 bases from V and 2 from J; bases not matched to a gene: 11. Germline V gene data show CDR1 as LGHNT and CDR2 as FRNRAP. The CDR3 spans 15 residues. Here the CDR3 DNA reads TGTGCTAGTGCCCACCTATCGGGGGGTCCCTACGAGCAGTACTTC. It codes for CASAHLSGGPYEQYF.

The CDR3 nucleotides read TGTGCCAGTGAGAGGGAATCGAGCAATCAGCCCCAGCATTTT. It specifies CASERESSNQPQHF. The J gene is TRBJ1-5, the V gene TRBV19, with D uncertain. This CDR3 has 14 residues. Germline values: CDR1 LNHDA, CDR2 SQIVND (reference sequence). Between the trimmed V and J ends, which lost 8 bases and 1 base, there was a span of 12 bases.

The chain couples TRBV28 to TRBJ2-7; D may be TRBD1 (6 bases). The CDR3 consists of 13 residues. Trimming took off 8 bases at V and 3 bases at J, with 14 bases between the two ends. Germline CDR1 reads MDHEN; CDR2 reads SYDVKM. The CDR3 loop is CASRWDIGYEQYF. The DNA of the CDR3 is TGTGCCAGCCGATGGGACATCGGCTACGAGCAGTACTTC.

The V call is TRBV7-6, the J call TRBJ2-7, with TRBD2 matching 7 bases. V lost 1 base to trimming and J lost 3 bases; unmatched junction nucleotides: 18. This CDR3 spans 19 amino acids. Germline values: CDR1 SGHVS, CDR2 FNYEAQ. This CDR3 reads CASSLERGDTQFGLYEQYF. The CDR3 DNA follows: TGTGCCAGCAGCTTAGAGCGGGGAGACACCCAGTTCGGGCTCTACGAGCAGTACTTC.

This chain's CDR3 is CASSIIGQGVTEAFF. The CDR3 region has the DNA TGTGCCAGTAGTATAATCGGACAGGGGGTTACTGAAGCTTTCTTT. This chain links TRBV19 with TRBJ1-1; 10 bases match TRBD1. Germline loops: CDR1 LNHDA, CDR2 SQIVND (reference sequence). The V and J ends lost 2 bases and 5 bases, in that order; junction bases with no gene match: 5. The CDR3 is 15 amino acids.

In its sample, this clone was seen once. This chain uses TRBV9 with TRBJ1-2; D may be TRBD1 (5 bases). Trimming took off 3 bases at V and 8 bases at J, with 11 bases between the two ends. Germline CDR1 SGDLS, CDR2 YYNGEE. The CDR3 is made up of 12 amino acids. CDR3 region: CASSGATGGYTF. The CDR3 region has the DNA TGTGCCAGCAGCGGGGCTACAGGAGGCTACACCTTC.

The chain employs TRBV7-9 and TRBJ2-3; perhaps TRBD2 as D (6 bases). Trimming shortened V by 2 bases and J by 2 bases, and 11 bases separated the two germline ends. This CDR3 has 15 amino acids. The germline V gene encodes CDR1 SEHNR and CDR2 FQNEAQ (reference sequence). The CDR3 is CASSLIGTSTDTQYF. The DNA for the CDR3 is TGTGCCAGCAGCTTAATCGGGACTTCCACAGATACGCAGTATTTT.

The chain employs TRBV6-4 and TRBJ2-1; unclear D gene. Germline V gene sequence: CDR1 MRHNA, CDR2 SNTAGT. The CDR3 is 13 amino acids. Trimming took 2 bases from V and 2 from J, leaving 4 bases between them. CDR3 sequence reads: CASSDGAYNEQFF. The DNA of the CDR3 is TGTGCCAGCAGTGACGGCGCCTACAATGAGCAGTTCTTC.

V is TRBV6-1 and J is TRBJ2-1, with 9 bases matching TRBD1. Per the germline V gene, CDR1 is MNHNS and CDR2 is SASEGT. The V gene end was trimmed by 4 bases and the J gene end by 8 bases; junction bases not matched to a gene: 15. This CDR3 contains 17 residues. The CDR3 region is CASSGGVGGQGPHEQFF. CDR3 coding DNA: TGTGCCAGCAGTGGCGGGGTGGGGGGACAGGGCCCCCATGAGCAGTTCTTC.

A few counts support this clone. CDR3 bases: TGTGCCAGCAGTGACACCTCAAGATACGAGCAGTACTTC. Translated, it gives CASSDTSRYEQYF. The rearrangement joins TRBV6-1 to TRBJ2-7; no clear D. The CDR3 contains 13 residues. V lost 3 bases to trimming and J lost 4 bases, with 10 bases between them. CDR1 MNHNS and CDR2 SASEGT come from the germline V gene.

The V and J genes are TRBV19 and TRBJ1-1; 9 bases align to TRBD1. Trimming took 5 bases from V and 4 from J; bases not matched to a gene: 5. The CDR3 totals 14 residues. Germline-derived CDR1 and CDR2 are LNHDA and SQIVND (reference sequence). The CDR3: CASSSGTGITEAFF. CDR3 nucleotides: TGTGCCAGTAGTTCCGGGACAGGGATCACTGAAGCTTTCTTT.

The rearrangement links TRBV6-6 to TRBJ2-1, with 7 positions matching TRBD2. In germline, CDR1 is MNHNY, CDR2 SVGAGI (reference sequence). The CDR3 is 11 amino acids. The trim removed 7 bases at V and 10 bases at J, leaving 4 bases unmatched. CDR3 protein: CASTRGGEQFF. CDR3 nucleotides: TGTGCCAGCACCCGCGGGGGAGAGCAGTTCTTC.

This chain joins TRBV2 and TRBJ1-2; D is perhaps TRBD1 (5 bases). Trimming pared 2 bases from V and 3 bases from J, leaving 19 bases between. The CDR3 runs to 17 residues. Germline V lookup: CDR1 SNHLY, CDR2 FYNNEI. The CDR3 protein is CASSESVEVRGDYGYTF. The CDR3 DNA is TGTGCCAGCAGTGAATCGGTCGAGGTCCGGGGCGACTATGGCTACACCTTC. Together with reference TRBV2 and TRBJ1-2, the CDR3 gives the full variable domain: EPEVTQTPSHQVTQMGQEVILRCVPISNHLYFYWYRQILGQKVEFLVSFYNNEISEKSEIFDDQFSVERPDGSNFTLKIRSTKLEDSAMYFCASSESVEVRGDYGYTFGSGTRLTVV.

This clone appeared a few times. This chain connects TRBV14 to TRBJ1-1, with D unclear. V gave up 3 bases and J gave up 0 bases, with 14 bases separating them. Per germline, CDR1 SGHDN and CDR2 FVKESK. This CDR3 spans 16 amino acids. CDR3 in DNA: TGTGCCAGCAGCCAGGTGCCCCCTTATATGAACACTGAAGCTTTCTTT. Translating gives CASSQVPPYMNTEAFF.

The chain links TRBV5-1 to TRBJ2-1; TRBD2 aligns across 7 bases. V was pared by 3 bases and J by 4 bases, with 7 bases of the junction left unmatched. This CDR3 region has 15 residues. CDR1 SGHRS and CDR2 YFSETQ come from the germline V gene. Here the CDR3 reads CASSWTSVGYNEQFF. The CDR3 region has the DNA TGCGCCAGCAGCTGGACTAGTGTAGGGTACAATGAGCAGTTCTTC.

The chain employs TRBV27 and TRBJ1-1; a possible D gene is TRBD1 (5 bases). Trimming pared 3 bases from V and 6 bases from J, leaving 14 bases between. Germline CDR1 is MNHEY and CDR2 is SMNVEV (reference sequence). The CDR3 consists of 14 residues. DNA of the CDR3: TGTGCCAGCAGTTTTGGGACTCCTGTTGCTGAAGCTTTCTTT. Translated, it gives CASSFGTPVAEAFF.

The chain employs TRBV27 and TRBJ1-1; D is uncertain. This CDR3 has 17 residues. Germline CDR1 and CDR2: MNHEY and SMNVEV (reference sequence). Trimming stripped 5 bases from V and 1 base from J, with 20 bases between. CDR3: CASSPRMGGLSNTEAFF. DNA of the CDR3: TGTGCCAGCAGTCCCAGGATGGGAGGGTTATCGAACACTGAAGCTTTCTTT.

The V and J genes are TRBV7-9 and TRBJ1-2; tentatively, D is TRBD1 (5 bases). The CDR3 has 14 amino acids. V was clipped by 5 bases and J by 4 bases, with 14 bases between them. Per germline, CDR1 SEHNR and CDR2 FQNEAQ (reference sequence). The CDR3 spells CASSGTGPPYGYTF. Written as DNA, the CDR3 is TGTGCCAGCAGCGGTACAGGTCCTCCCTATGGCTACACCTTC.

This clone was detected once. The gene calls are TRBV28 and TRBJ2-3, with 9 bases lining up with TRBD2. The CDR3 runs to 15 residues. CDR1 and CDR2 (germline): MDHEN, SYDVKM. V lost 7 bases to trimming and J lost 2 bases; unmatched junction nucleotides: 7. The CDR3 DNA sequence: TGTGCCAGCAAATTTAGCGGGGGAAACACAGATACGCAGTATTTT. Its protein is CASKFSGGNTDTQYF. Full variable domain (rest looked up from reference TRBV28 and TRBJ2-3): DVKVTQSSRYLVKRTGEKVFLECVQDMDHENMFWYRQDPGLGLRLIYFSYDVKMKEKGDIPEGYSVSREKKERFSLILESASTNQTSMYLCASKFSGGNTDTQYFGPGTRLTVL.

This clone was detected only once. V gene TRBV6-5 combines with J gene TRBJ2-7; perhaps D is TRBD1 or TRBD2 (5 bases each). Looked up from germline, CDR1 is MNHEY and CDR2 is SVGAGI. Trimming removed 6 bases at V and 1 base at J, with 13 bases between. The CDR3 length is 14 residues. DNA of the CDR3: TGTGCCAGCAGCCCGGGGCAGTTGTCCTACGAGCAGTACTTC. As protein: CASSPGQLSYEQYF.

The chain uses TRBV4-1 and TRBJ2-7, with TRBD2 as a possible D gene (6 bases). The CDR3 loop spans 16 amino acids. Germline V gene data show CDR1 as MGHRA and CDR2 as YSYEKL. V gave up 1 base and J gave up 2 bases, with 15 bases separating them. CDR3: CASSQGSAGLTYEQYF. The DNA for the CDR3 is TGCGCCAGCAGCCAAGGCTCGGCGGGGCTTACCTACGAGCAGTACTTC.

The CDR3 protein is CASSGVQGEVVEQFF. The CDR3 bases are TGTGCCAGCAGTGGGGTCCAGGGAGAAGTGGTGGAGCAGTTCTTC. The chain is built from TRBV2 and TRBJ2-1; possibly TRBD1 or TRBD2 for D (5 bases each). CDR3 length equals 15 residues. V was cut by 4 bases and J by 10 bases, with 20 bases left in between. The germline CDR1 and CDR2 sequences are SNHLY and FYNNEI.

This clone has a handful of counts. J is TRBJ2-7 and V is TRBV7-8; unclear D gene. From germline, CDR1 is SGHVS and CDR2 FQNEAQ. Trimming removed 2 bases from V and 6 bases from J, with 8 bases in between. This CDR3 has 12 residues. The CDR3 DNA follows: TGTGCCAGCAGCTTATGGGGTCCCGAGCAGTACTTC. This gives the protein CASSLWGPEQYF.